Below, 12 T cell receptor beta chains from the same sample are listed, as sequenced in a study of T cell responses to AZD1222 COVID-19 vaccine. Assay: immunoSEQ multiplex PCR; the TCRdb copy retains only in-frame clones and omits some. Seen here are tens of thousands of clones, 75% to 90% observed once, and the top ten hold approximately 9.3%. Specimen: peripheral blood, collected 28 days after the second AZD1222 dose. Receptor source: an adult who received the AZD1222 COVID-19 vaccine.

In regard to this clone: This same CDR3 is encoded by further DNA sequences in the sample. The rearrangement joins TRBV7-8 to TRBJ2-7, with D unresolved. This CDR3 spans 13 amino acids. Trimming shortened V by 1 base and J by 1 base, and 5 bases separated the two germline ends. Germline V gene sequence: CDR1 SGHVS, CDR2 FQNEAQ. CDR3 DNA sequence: TGTGCCAGCAGCTTAGGGCGGTCCTACGAGCAGTACGTC. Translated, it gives CASSLGRSYEQYV.

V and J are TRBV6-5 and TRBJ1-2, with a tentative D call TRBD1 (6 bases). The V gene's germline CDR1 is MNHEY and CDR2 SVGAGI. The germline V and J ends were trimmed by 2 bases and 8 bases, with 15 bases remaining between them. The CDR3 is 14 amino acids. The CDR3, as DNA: TGTGCCAGCAGTTACGACGGACAGTCGCGAGGCTACACCTTC. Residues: CASSYDGQSRGYTF.

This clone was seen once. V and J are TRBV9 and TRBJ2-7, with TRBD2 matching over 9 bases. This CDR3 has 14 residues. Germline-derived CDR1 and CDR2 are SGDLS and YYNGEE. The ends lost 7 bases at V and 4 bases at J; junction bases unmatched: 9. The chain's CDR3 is CASSTAGGPYEQYF. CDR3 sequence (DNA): TGTGCCAGCTCGACGGCGGGGGGGCCGTACGAGCAGTACTTC.

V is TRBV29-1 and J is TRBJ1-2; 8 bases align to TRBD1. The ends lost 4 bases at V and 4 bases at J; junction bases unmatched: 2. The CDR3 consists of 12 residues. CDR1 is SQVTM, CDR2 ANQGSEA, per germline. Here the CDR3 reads CSVADRGYGYTF. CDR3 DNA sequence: TGCAGCGTTGCAGACAGGGGCTATGGCTACACCTTC.

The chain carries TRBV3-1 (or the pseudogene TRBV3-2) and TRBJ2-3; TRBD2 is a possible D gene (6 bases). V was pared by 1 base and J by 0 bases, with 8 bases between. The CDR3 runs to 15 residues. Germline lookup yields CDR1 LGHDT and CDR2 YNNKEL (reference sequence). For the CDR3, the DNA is TGTGCCAGCAGCCAAGGCGGGACTAGCACAGATACGCAGTATTTT. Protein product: CASSQGGTSTDTQYF.

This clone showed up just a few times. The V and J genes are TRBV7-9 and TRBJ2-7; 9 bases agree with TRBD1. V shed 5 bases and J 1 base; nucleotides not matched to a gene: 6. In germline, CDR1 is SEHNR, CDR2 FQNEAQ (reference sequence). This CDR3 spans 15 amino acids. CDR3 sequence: CASSKGQGGSYEQYV. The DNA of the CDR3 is TGTGCCAGCAGCAAGGGACAGGGAGGGTCCTACGAGCAGTACGTC.

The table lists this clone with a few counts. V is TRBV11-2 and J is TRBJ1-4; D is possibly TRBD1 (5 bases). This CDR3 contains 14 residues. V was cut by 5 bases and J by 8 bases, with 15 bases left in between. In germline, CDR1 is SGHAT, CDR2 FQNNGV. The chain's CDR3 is CASSPRTGGEKLFF. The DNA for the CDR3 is TGTGCCAGCAGCCCCCGGACCGGGGGGGAAAAACTGTTTTTT.

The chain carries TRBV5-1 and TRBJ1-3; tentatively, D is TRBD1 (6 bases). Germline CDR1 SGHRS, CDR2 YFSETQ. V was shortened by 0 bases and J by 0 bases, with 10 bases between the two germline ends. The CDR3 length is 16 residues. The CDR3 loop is CASSLGQELSGNTIYF. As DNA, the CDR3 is TGCGCCAGCAGCTTGGGACAGGAACTCTCTGGAAACACCATATATTTT.

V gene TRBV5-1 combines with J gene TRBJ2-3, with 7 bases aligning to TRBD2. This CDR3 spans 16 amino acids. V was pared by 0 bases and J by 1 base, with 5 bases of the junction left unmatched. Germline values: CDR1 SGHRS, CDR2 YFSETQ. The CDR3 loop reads CASSLGRLAGTDTQYF. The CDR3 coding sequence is TGCGCCAGCAGCTTGGGACGACTAGCAGGCACAGATACGCAGTATTTT.

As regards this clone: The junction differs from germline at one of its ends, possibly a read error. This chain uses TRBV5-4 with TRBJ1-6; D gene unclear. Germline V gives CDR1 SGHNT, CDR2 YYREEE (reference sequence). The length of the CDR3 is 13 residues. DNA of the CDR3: TGTGCCAGCCGCTTGGGGTCGAATTCACCCCTCCACTTT. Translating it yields CASRLGSNSPLHF.

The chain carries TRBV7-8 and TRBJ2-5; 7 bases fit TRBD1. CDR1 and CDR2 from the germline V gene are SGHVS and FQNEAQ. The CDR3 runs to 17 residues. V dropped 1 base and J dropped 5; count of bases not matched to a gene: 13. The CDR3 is CASSLVGRGFAWETQYF. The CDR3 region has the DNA TGTGCCAGCAGCTTAGTTGGCAGGGGGTTCGCTTGGGAGACCCAGTACTTC.

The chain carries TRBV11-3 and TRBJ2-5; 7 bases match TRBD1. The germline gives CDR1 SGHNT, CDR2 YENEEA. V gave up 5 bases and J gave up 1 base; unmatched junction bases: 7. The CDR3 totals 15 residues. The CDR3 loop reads CASSPRDRPQETQYF. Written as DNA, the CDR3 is TGTGCCAGCAGCCCCCGGGACAGACCCCAAGAGACCCAGTACTTC.